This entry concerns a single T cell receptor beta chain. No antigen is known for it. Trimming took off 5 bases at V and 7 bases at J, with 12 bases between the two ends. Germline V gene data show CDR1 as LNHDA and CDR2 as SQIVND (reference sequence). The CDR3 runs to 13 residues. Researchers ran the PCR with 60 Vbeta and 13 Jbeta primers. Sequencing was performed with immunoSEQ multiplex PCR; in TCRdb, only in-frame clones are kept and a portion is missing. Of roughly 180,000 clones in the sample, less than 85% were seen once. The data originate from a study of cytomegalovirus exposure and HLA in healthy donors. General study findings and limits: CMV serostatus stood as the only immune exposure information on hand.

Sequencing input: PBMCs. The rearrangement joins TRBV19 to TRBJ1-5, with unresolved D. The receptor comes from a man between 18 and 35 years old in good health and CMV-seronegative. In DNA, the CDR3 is TGTGCCAGTAGTGAGCGGGGTGGGCAGCCCCAGCATTTT. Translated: CASSERGGQPQHF.